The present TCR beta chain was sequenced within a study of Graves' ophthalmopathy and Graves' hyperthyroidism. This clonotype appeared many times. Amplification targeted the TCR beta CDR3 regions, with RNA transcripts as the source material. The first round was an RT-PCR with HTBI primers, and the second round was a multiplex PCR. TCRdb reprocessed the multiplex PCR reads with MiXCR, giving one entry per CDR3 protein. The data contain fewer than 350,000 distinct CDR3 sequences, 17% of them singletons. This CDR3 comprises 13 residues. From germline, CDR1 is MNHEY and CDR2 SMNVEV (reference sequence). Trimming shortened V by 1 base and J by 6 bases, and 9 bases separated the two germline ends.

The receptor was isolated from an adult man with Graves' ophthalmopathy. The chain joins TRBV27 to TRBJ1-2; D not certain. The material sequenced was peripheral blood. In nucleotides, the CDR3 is TGTGCCAGCAGTTTATACGCGGGCAATGGCTACACCTTC. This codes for CASSLYAGNGYTF.